Below, 19 T cell receptor beta chains from the same sample are listed, as sequenced in a study of T cells after yellow fever vaccination. One entry per CDR3 protein results from TCRdb running MiXCR on the 5' RACE reads. The repertoire includes 310,000 or so distinct CDR3 sequences, approximately 7% of them detected once, and roughly a sixth sits in the top ten. The specimen was PBMCs, collected approximately 40 days after the first yellow fever vaccination. The receptors were gathered from a man younger than 35 who received the YFV17D yellow fever vaccine.

A few counts support this clonotype. The gene calls are TRBV4-3 and TRBJ1-5, with 9 bases lining up with TRBD1. Germline CDR1 is LGHNA and CDR2 is YSLEER. This CDR3 comprises 16 residues. Trimming removed 1 base from V and 4 bases from J; junction bases left unmatched: 5. DNA of the CDR3: TGCGCCAGCAGCCAAGGTCTGACAGGGGGTAATCAGCCCCAGCATTTT. Its translation is CASSQGLTGGNQPQHF.

V usage is TRBV4-3 and J usage is TRBJ2-7; D possibly corresponds to TRBD1 (6 bases). This CDR3 has 13 amino acids. V dropped 5 bases and J dropped 7 bases, with 15 bases sitting between them. Germline-derived CDR1 and CDR2 are LGHNA and YSLEER. The CDR3 coding sequence is TGCGCCAGCAGCGAAAAACACCAGGGGGAGCAGTACTTC. Translating gives CASSEKHQGEQYF.

The chain combines TRBV13 with TRBJ2-7; no clear D. Trimming shortened V by 3 bases and J by 5 bases, and 8 bases separated the two germline ends. The CDR3 is made up of 12 amino acids. Germline loops: CDR1 PRHDT, CDR2 FYEKMQ (reference sequence). This CDR3 reads CASSFPRNEQYF. CDR3 DNA sequence: TGTGCCAGCAGCTTTCCTCGGAACGAGCAGTACTTC.

This clonotype was detected only a few times. This chain uses TRBV12-3 or TRBV12-4 with TRBJ1-2; no definite D call. The CDR3 is 12 residues long. V shed 5 bases and J shed 8 bases, with 12 bases lying between them. The DNA for the CDR3 is TGTGCCAGCAGTACCCGGTTGAGGGGCTACACCTTC. Amino acids: CASSTRLRGYTF.

This clonotype was seen a handful of times. This sequence joins TRBV5-1 and TRBJ2-7; maybe TRBD1 (7 bases). This CDR3 has 15 residues. From germline, CDR1 is SGHRS and CDR2 YFSETQ. V was cut by 7 bases and J by 5 bases, with 22 bases left in between. The CDR3 DNA is TGCGCCAGCTCCGGAGGGGGCGCCGGAATACACGAGCAGTACTTC. Protein: CASSGGGAGIHEQYF.

Of note for this clonotype: The junction differs from germline at one of its ends, possibly a read error. The CDR3 loop reads CATSFQRDNSRGYGYTF. The CDR3 DNA reads TGTGCCACCAGCTTTCAAAGGGACAATTCCCGGGGCTATGGCTACACCTTC. The chain uses TRBV3-1 and TRBJ1-2, with D possibly TRBD1 on 6 matching bases. CDR1 is LGHDT, CDR2 YNNKEL, per germline (reference sequence). This CDR3 is built from 17 residues. The variable domain in full, with the rest retrieved from reference TRBV3-1 and TRBJ1-2, is DTAVSQTPKYLVTQMGNDKSIKCEQNLGHDTMYWYKQDSKKFLKIMFSYNNKELIINETVPNRFSPKSPDKAHLNLHINSLELGDSAVYFCATSFQRDNSRGYGYTFGSGTRLTVV.

In this sample, this clonotype turned up many times. The chain uses TRBV7-3 and TRBJ2-5; 8 bases align to TRBD2. J was trimmed by 2 bases and V by 5 bases; bases with no gene match: 7. Per the germline V gene, CDR1 is SGHTA and CDR2 is FQGTGA. There are 15 residues in the CDR3. CDR3 residues: CASSPQRGPQETQYF. Here the CDR3 DNA reads TGTGCCAGCAGCCCTCAGCGGGGGCCACAAGAGACCCAGTACTTC.

In this sample, this clonotype turned up many times. For the CDR3, the DNA is TGTGCCAGCAGCCCCGGGACAGGGCGTACTGAAGCTTTCTTT. Residues: CASSPGTGRTEAFF. The rearrangement joins TRBV12-3 or TRBV12-4 to TRBJ1-1; 9 nucleotides line up with TRBD1. Trimming cost V 6 bases and J 5 bases; bases outside gene matches: 7. The CDR3 covers 14 residues.

This clonotype has only a few counts. The chain combines TRBV7-3 with TRBJ1-2; D is possibly TRBD1 (6 bases). Germline CDR1 SGHTA, CDR2 FQGTGA. This CDR3 comprises 13 residues. Trimming pared 3 bases from V and 6 bases from J, leaving 11 bases between. CDR3 region: CASSFQEGDGYTF. The CDR3 bases are TGTGCCAGCAGCTTTCAGGAGGGGGATGGCTACACCTTC. Together with reference TRBV7-3 and TRBJ1-2, the CDR3 gives the full variable domain: GAGVSQTPSNKVTEKGKYVELRCDPISGHTALYWYRQSLGQGPEFLIYFQGTGAADDSGLPNDRFFAVRPEGSVSTLKIQRTERGDSAVYLCASSFQEGDGYTFGSGTRLTVV.

This clonotype came up a few times. This chain links TRBV10-3 with TRBJ2-4; 7 nucleotides align to TRBD1. The CDR3 loop spans 14 amino acids. V shed 0 bases and J 6 bases; nucleotides not matched to a gene: 2. Germline V gene lookup returns CDR1 ENHRY and CDR2 SYGVKD. The CDR3 bases are TGTGCCATCAGTGAGTCAGGGGGCAGAAACATTCAGTACTTC. Residues: CAISESGGRNIQYF.

The V and J genes are TRBV3-1 and TRBJ2-5; possibly TRBD1 for D (5 bases). The V end was cut by 0 bases, the J end by 9 bases, with 14 bases between. The CDR3 spans 14 residues. Germline V gene sequence: CDR1 LGHDT, CDR2 YNNKEL (reference sequence). The CDR3 region has the DNA TGTGCCAGCAGCCAAGATGTGGGCCTCAGGGCCCAGTACTTC. Translation: CASSQDVGLRAQYF.

The sample holds many counts of this clonotype. This chain connects TRBV5-1 to TRBJ1-1; the D gene is possibly TRBD1 (5 bases). The CDR3 has 14 amino acids. Looked up from germline, CDR1 is SGHRS and CDR2 is YFSETQ. V shed 3 bases and J shed 4 bases, with 13 bases lying between them. The CDR3 bases are TGCGCCAGCAGCTCCGGGTCCGGGGGCACTGAAGCTTTCTTT. It is translated as CASSSGSGGTEAFF.

V and J are TRBV19 and TRBJ1-1; D ambiguous. V was clipped by 3 bases and J by 1 base, with 6 bases between them. Germline CDR1 is LNHDA and CDR2 is SQIVND (reference sequence). The CDR3 is 13 amino acids. The CDR3 loop reads CASSIARNTEAFF. Written as DNA, the CDR3 is TGTGCCAGTAGTATCGCGAGGAACACTGAAGCTTTCTTT. Full variable domain (rest looked up from reference TRBV19 and TRBJ1-1): DGGITQSPKYLFRKEGQNVTLSCEQNLNHDAMYWYRQDPGQGLRLIYYSQIVNDFQKGDIAEGYSVSREKKESFPLTVTSAQKNPTAFYLCASSIARNTEAFFGQGTRLTVV.

The rearrangement links TRBV20-1 to TRBJ1-6, with a possible D match to TRBD1 (5 bases). The CDR3 is 15 amino acids. The V end lost 4 bases, the J end lost 5 bases, and 15 bases lay between the germline ends. Germline V gene data show CDR1 as DFQATT and CDR2 as SNEGSKA (reference sequence). CDR3 protein: CSANRDPPNNSPLHF. The CDR3 DNA sequence: TGCAGTGCTAATCGGGACCCTCCCAATAATTCACCCCTCCACTTT.

This sequence joins TRBV19 and TRBJ2-1; D possibly corresponds to TRBD1 (5 bases). Per the germline V gene, CDR1 is LNHDA and CDR2 is SQIVND (reference sequence). V was cut by 11 bases and J by 4 bases, with 18 bases left in between. The CDR3 sequence is 14 residues long. CDR3 DNA: TGTGCCGCCAGTAAGGTAACAGGTTACAATGAGCAGTTCTTC. Its protein product is CAASKVTGYNEQFF.

J is TRBJ2-1 and V is TRBV20-1; possibly TRBD2 for D (6 bases). The CDR3 is made up of 12 amino acids. Germline V lookup: CDR1 DFQATT, CDR2 SNEGSKA (reference sequence). The V end lost 4 bases, the J end lost 9 bases, and 13 bases lay between the germline ends. CDR3 in DNA: TGCAGTGCTATGGGGGGACGGGGTGAGCAGTTCTTC. This translates into CSAMGGRGEQFF.

There are many counts of this clonotype. The genes are TRBV29-1 and TRBJ2-7; TRBD1 might be the D (5 bases). The germline V and J ends were trimmed by 6 bases and 4 bases, with 10 bases remaining between them. The CDR3 contains 11 residues. In germline, CDR1 is SQVTM, CDR2 ANQGSEA. The DNA of the CDR3 is TGCAGCGTCGCCGCAGGGTACGAGCAGTACTTC. It translates to CSVAAGYEQYF.

This clonotype has more than one count but fewer than ten. The V call is TRBV4-3, the J call TRBJ1-4, with unresolved D. This CDR3 is built from 15 residues. Germline CDR1 and CDR2: LGHNA and YSLEER. V dropped 2 bases and J dropped 3 bases, with 10 bases sitting between them. The CDR3 is CASSQSDLANEKLFF. The DNA of the CDR3 is TGCGCCAGCAGCCAATCTGATTTGGCTAATGAAAAACTGTTTTTT.

This clonotype occurred a few times. The CDR3 loop is CASSFTYAGAGHHSLAAFF. The DNA for the CDR3 is TGCGCCAGCAGCTTTACGTATGCAGGGGCGGGCCACCACTCTCTGGCGGCTTTCTTT. The genes are TRBV5-1 and TRBJ1-1; weak D call: TRBD1 (6 bases). V was shortened by 2 bases and J by 11 bases, with 34 bases between the two germline ends. Germline values: CDR1 SGHRS, CDR2 YFSETQ. The CDR3 extends over 19 amino acids. Drawing the rest from reference TRBV5-1 and TRBJ1-1, the complete variable domain is KAGVTQTPRYLIKTRGQQVTLSCSPISGHRSVSWYQQTPGQGLQFLFEYFSETQRNKGNFPGRFSGRQFSNSRSEMNVSTLELGDSALYLCASSFTYAGAGHHSLAAFFGQGTRLTVV.